This T cell receptor (beta chain) emerged from a study of blood T cell repertoires in COVID-19. As for the study in general: COVID-19 samples, acute and convalescent, were from the United States, Italy and Spain. PBMCs, B-cell-depleted T cells, or T cells were the source of the cDNA or gDNA that made up the material.

Per germline, CDR1 SGHDT and CDR2 YYEEEE. V lost 2 bases, J lost 4 bases, and 10 bases lay in between. This CDR3 has 13 residues. Per the authors' pipeline: Nucleated cell number was recorded as an estimate derived from reference gene primer amplification. Here immunoSEQ multiplex PCR was the method, and the copy in TCRdb shows in-frame clones only, minus some. V and J calls plus clone size are reproduced from that table; the DNA served to infer D and trimming. The sample records over 35,000 clones, roughly nine tenths being singletons. The rearrangement links TRBV5-6 to TRBJ2-7; D may be TRBD1 (6 bases). The sample taken for sequencing was peripheral blood. This clonotype was obtained from a woman in her 30s in a cohort sampled during active COVID-19. This CDR3 is CASSLGGHYEQYF. In DNA form, the CDR3 reads TGTGCCAGCAGCTTAGGGGGTCATTACGAGCAGTACTTC. Together with reference TRBV5-6 and TRBJ2-7, the CDR3 gives the full variable domain: DAGVTQSPTHLIKTRGQQVTLRCSPKSGHDTVSWYQQALGQGPQFIFQYYEEEERQRGNFPDRFSGHQFPNYSSELNVNALLLGDSALYLCASSLGGHYEQYFGPGTRLTVT.